These T cell receptor beta chains were read from a single sample in a study of T cells expressing NK-cell markers. Reanalyzing the 5' RACE reads, TCRdb keeps one entry per CDR3 protein, without DNA. The table lists 400,000 to 550,000 distinct CDR3 sequences, with approximately 7% in the top ten. The sequencing sample was made of blood T cells: a sorted CD56 or NKG2C T cell subset, CD4+ or CD8+ T cells, or bulk PBMC T cells (not recorded which). Receptor source: a woman aged 18 to 69 in good health. The CDR3 runs from the conserved cysteine through the conserved F or W.

>TRBJ2-1|TRBV5-1
CASNSQGPYNEQFF
>TRBJ2-7|TRBV29-1
CSVEISGDEQYF
>TRBJ2-7|TRBV28
CASNPAPRDLSEQYF
>TRBJ2-3|TRBV7-2
CASSLDGSGTQYF
>TRBJ2-2|TRBV20-1
CSTFGGLNTGELFF
>TRBJ1-4|TRBV20-1
CSATSGGLIGKLFF
>TRBJ2-7|TRBV7-2
CASSLSPGEGSYEQYF
>TRBJ1-6|TRBV7-3
CASSLTPGQGTPLHF
>TRBJ1-3|TRBV20-1
CSARDGRASGNTIYF
>TRBJ2-1|TRBV24-1
CATSDRGVGNEQFF
>TRBJ2-1|TRBV24-1
CATRGDEYNEQFF
>TRBJ2-1|TRBV7-9
CASSLVRAGTNEQFF
>TRBJ1-1|TRBV12-3/TRBV12-4
CASSPRDHAGTEAFF
>TRBJ2-1|TRBV3-1
CASSLGRSEQFF
>TRBJ2-3|TRBV4-3
CASKAGGSTDTQYF
>TRBJ2-7|TRBV7-3
CASSLGSASGYEQYF
>TRBJ2-3|TRBV14
CASSQYETQYF
>TRBJ2-2|TRBV28
CASSSARLGVAGELFF
>TRBJ2-1|TRBV27
CASSLFFGGLAGANEQFF
>TRBJ2-3|TRBV6-2/TRBV6-3
CASSYGGGTTDTQYF
>TRBJ1-2|TRBV7-2
CASSSLSTGKGGYTF
>TRBJ2-5|TRBV4-1
CASSQGSRQASQYF
>TRBJ2-5|TRBV7-9
CASSLSGWETQYF
>TRBJ2-3|TRBV20-1
CSARAVSPADTQYF
>TRBJ1-1|TRBV29-1
CSVRGGAEAFF
>TRBJ2-1|TRBV20-1
CSARSGPGGIKQFF
>TRBJ2-5|TRBV7-3
CASSLFSGETQYF
>TRBJ2-7|TRBV6-6
CASSYDYLGEQYF
>TRBJ2-3|TRBV11-1
CASSLYQGRGTDTQYF
>TRBJ2-3|TRBV11-2
CASSLGASEWGDTQYF
>TRBJ2-3|TRBV28
CASSRTLPADTQYF
>TRBJ2-2|TRBV7-7
CASSFMGYNTGELFF
>TRBJ2-1|TRBV29-1
CSATTSGLYNEQFF
>TRBJ2-1|TRBV9
CASSERESSYNEQFF
>TRBJ2-5|TRBV4-3
CASSQRGLVQETQYF
>TRBJ1-4|TRBV25-1
CASSEGGATNEKLFF
>TRBJ1-6|TRBV7-2
CASSGLINSPLHF
>TRBJ2-1|TRBV4-3
CASSHLGTSGRNEQFF
>TRBJ1-1|TRBV7-9
CATLRVPMTEAFF
>TRBJ2-2|TRBV5-1
CASSFRQGRAGELFF
>TRBJ2-1|TRBV7-2
CASSLARGGLIYSEQFF
>TRBJ1-1|TRBV10-3
CAISESGGQTEAFF
>TRBJ1-2|TRBV4-3
CASSQDPVRYGYTF
>TRBJ1-6|TRBV5-1
CASRLGLGTEENSPLHF
>TRBJ2-7|TRBV5-1
CASSKAGTTLPEQYF
>TRBJ2-2|TRBV20-1
CSASYTGELFF
>TRBJ2-1|TRBV6-2/TRBV6-3
CASRNYNEQFF
>TRBJ2-5|TRBV4-3
CASSPTSGGVGETQYF
>TRBJ2-7|TRBV28
CASSPPRVVLSHSYEQYF
>TRBJ2-1|TRBV24-1
CATSDFDRGSVANEQFF
>TRBJ1-2|TRBV12-3/TRBV12-4
CASSLGGPRVGYTF
>TRBJ2-7|TRBV29-1
CSVRTQGIGNFYEQYF
>TRBJ2-1|TRBV11-2
CASSPIRGGGEQFF
>TRBJ2-1|TRBV5-1
CASGPGGPRFDEQFF
>TRBJ1-6|TRBV5-8
CASSLGQGASSPLHF
>TRBJ1-2|TRBV6-5
CASSSGLLNYGYTF
>TRBJ1-2|TRBV30
CASHPAGTGVNYGYTF
>TRBJ1-2|TRBV20-1
CSASRRDRVNYGYTF
>TRBJ1-1|TRBV7-2
CASSYSGTIGPEAFF